The 23 T cell receptor beta chains reported below all come from one sample, sequenced in a study of blood T cell repertoires in COVID-19. The assay was immunoSEQ multiplex PCR, and TCRdb's table has in-frame clones only and misses some. Of tens of thousands of clones in the sample, 82% were seen once. Input material: peripheral blood. The receptors were gathered from a human donor in a cohort sampled during active or convalescent COVID-19.

The chain joins TRBV9 to TRBJ1-1; 7 bases match TRBD1. V lost 3 bases to trimming and J lost 3 bases; unmatched junction nucleotides: 17. The CDR3 has 18 residues. Germline V gene sequence: CDR1 SGDLS, CDR2 YYNGEE. The CDR3 DNA is TGTGCCAGCAGCGAGAGCCCCACCCGACAGGGAAGGGACACTGAAGCTTTCTTT. Translation: CASSESPTRQGRDTEAFF.

The chain couples TRBV4-1 to TRBJ2-5; 9 bases map to TRBD1. Germline V gene lookup returns CDR1 MGHRA and CDR2 YSYEKL. V trimming: 3 bases; J trimming: 2 bases; junction bases outside the gene matches: 7. The CDR3 is made up of 16 amino acids. The CDR3 bases are TGCGCCAGCAGCCACTTTAACAGGGGGCCACAAGAGACCCAGTACTTC. Encoded protein: CASSHFNRGPQETQYF.

V is TRBV7-8 and J is TRBJ1-4; possibly TRBD1 for D (5 bases). This CDR3 spans 13 amino acids. V gave up 3 bases and J gave up 4 bases, with 6 bases separating them. Germline assignment: CDR1 SGHVS and CDR2 FQNEAQ. CDR3 nucleotide sequence: TGTGCCAGCAGCTTGCAGGGTAATGAAAAACTGTTTTTT. Translation: CASSLQGNEKLFF.

CDR3 amino acids: CASSYGGAGETQYF. The CDR3 bases are TGTGCCAGCAGTTATGGGGGGGCGGGAGAGACCCAGTACTTC. The rearrangement links TRBV6-6 to TRBJ2-5; the D gene is possibly TRBD2 (7 bases). Trimming shortened V by 3 bases and J by 4 bases, and 12 bases separated the two germline ends. The germline V gene encodes CDR1 MNHNY and CDR2 SVGAGI (reference sequence). The CDR3 has 14 residues.

V is TRBV11-3 and J is TRBJ2-1; 9 nucleotides agree with TRBD1. Germline V gene lookup returns CDR1 SGHNT and CDR2 YENEEA. The trim removed 5 bases at V and 4 bases at J, leaving 6 bases unmatched. The length of the CDR3 is 15 residues. The CDR3 spells CASSPGGQGYNEQFF. The CDR3 DNA reads TGTGCCAGCAGCCCAGGGGGACAGGGTTACAATGAGCAGTTCTTC.

V and J are TRBV6-2 or TRBV6-3 and TRBJ2-1; perhaps TRBD2 as D (6 bases). The CDR3 runs 12 residues. Germline CDR1 reads MNHEY; CDR2 reads SVGEGT. The germline V and J ends were trimmed by 6 bases and 9 bases, with 12 bases remaining between them. In nucleotides, the CDR3 is TGTGCCAGCAGCCGGACTAACGGTGAGCAGTTCTTC. Its protein is CASSRTNGEQFF.

The gene calls are TRBV7-6 and TRBJ2-1, with a weak D call TRBD2 (7 bases). The V gene lost 2 bases and the J gene lost 5 bases, with 22 bases spanning the gap. The CDR3 has 18 residues. Per the germline V gene, CDR1 is SGHVS and CDR2 is FNYEAQ. The chain's CDR3 is CASSLQGGAGARDNEQFF. The DNA of the CDR3 is TGTGCCAGCAGCTTACAAGGGGGGGCAGGGGCGCGAGACAATGAGCAGTTCTTC. The whole variable domain, remainder taken from reference TRBV7-6 and TRBJ2-1, is GAGVSQSPRYKVTKRGQDVALRCDPISGHVSLYWYRQALGQGPEFLTYFNYEAQQDKSGLPNDRFSAERPEGSISTLTIQRTEQRDSAMYRCASSLQGGAGARDNEQFFGPGTRLTVL.

This sequence joins TRBV5-4 and TRBJ2-7; a weak D match, TRBD2 (5 bases). The CDR3 length is 12 residues. CDR1 is SGHNT and CDR2 is YYREEE in the germline V gene (reference sequence). The V end lost 3 bases, the J end lost 2 bases, and 6 bases lay between the germline ends. DNA for the CDR3: TGTGCCAGCAGCTGGGGAGCCTACGAGCAGTACTTC. It specifies CASSWGAYEQYF.

This chain uses TRBV19 with TRBJ2-3; 7 bases map to TRBD1. The germline V gene has CDR1 LNHDA and CDR2 SQIVND (reference sequence). The CDR3 is 16 residues long. The ends lost 4 bases at V and 5 bases at J; junction bases unmatched: 12. CDR3 region: CASSTIFQGVVDTQYF. DNA of the CDR3: TGTGCCAGTAGTACAATATTTCAGGGGGTAGTAGATACGCAGTATTTT. Looking up the rest from reference TRBV19 and TRBJ2-3 gives the full variable domain: DGGITQSPKYLFRKEGQNVTLSCEQNLNHDAMYWYRQDPGQGLRLIYYSQIVNDFQKGDIAEGYSVSREKKESFPLTVTSAQKNPTAFYLCASSTIFQGVVDTQYFGPGTRLTVL.

V and J are TRBV19 and TRBJ1-1, with D possibly being TRBD1 (6 bases). CDR3 length: 13 residues. Per the germline V gene, CDR1 is LNHDA and CDR2 is SQIVND (reference sequence). V shed 5 bases and J shed 4 bases, with 11 bases lying between them. CDR3 coding DNA: TGTGCCAGTAGTCCGCAGGGGCGCACTGAAGCTTTCTTT. Protein: CASSPQGRTEAFF. The entire variable domain, with the rest obtained from reference TRBV19 and TRBJ1-1, is as follows: DGGITQSPKYLFRKEGQNVTLSCEQNLNHDAMYWYRQDPGQGLRLIYYSQIVNDFQKGDIAEGYSVSREKKESFPLTVTSAQKNPTAFYLCASSPQGRTEAFFGQGTRLTVV.

The rearrangement joins TRBV7-9 to TRBJ2-7; the D gene is possibly TRBD2 (7 bases). This CDR3 region has 15 residues. V dropped 5 bases and J dropped 0 bases, with 14 bases sitting between them. Per the germline V gene, CDR1 is SEHNR and CDR2 is FQNEAQ (reference sequence). CDR3 DNA sequence: TGTGCCAGCAGCCCTACGGGGGGCCGCTCCTACGAGCAGTACTTC. Residues: CASSPTGGRSYEQYF.

This clone has just one count. This chain links TRBV7-2 with TRBJ1-1; no definite D call. The CDR3 is 14 amino acids. Per germline, CDR1 SGHTA and CDR2 FQGNSA. V gave up 2 bases and J gave up 11 bases, with 18 bases separating them. The CDR3 loop reads CASSLLASTQRAFF. The DNA for the CDR3 is TGTGCCAGCAGCTTATTGGCCAGTACTCAGAGGGCTTTCTTT.

In regard to this clone: The sample holds other DNA sequences that translate to the same CDR3. This chain joins TRBV19 and TRBJ1-2, with TRBD1 matching over 7 bases. The length of the CDR3 is 13 residues. The germline V gene encodes CDR1 LNHDA and CDR2 SQIVND (reference sequence). The J segment lost 2 bases and the V segment lost 4 bases, leaving 1 base of the junction unmatched. The CDR3 loop is CASSKDRNYGYTF. CDR3 DNA: TGTGCCAGTAGTAAGGACAGGAACTATGGCTACACCTTC.

This rearrangement joins TRBV2 to TRBJ1-1; no reliable D call. This CDR3 comprises 14 residues. Germline V gene data show CDR1 as SNHLY and CDR2 as FYNNEI. Trimming removed 2 bases at V and 1 base at J, with 8 bases between. The chain's CDR3 is CASSERNGNTEAFF. The CDR3 DNA is TGTGCCAGCAGTGAACGAAACGGGAACACTGAAGCTTTCTTT.

This CDR3 reads CAARTGGEKLFF. The CDR3 region has the DNA TGTGCCGCACGAACAGGGGGTGAAAAACTGTTTTTT. This rearrangement joins TRBV6-5 to TRBJ1-4; 8 bases match TRBD1. There are 12 residues in the CDR3. Germline CDR1 is MNHEY and CDR2 is SVGAGI. The V segment lost 11 bases and the J segment 7 bases; nucleotides outside the gene matches: 6.

In this sample, this clone turned up a few times. The rearrangement uses TRBV9 and TRBJ1-3; D is unresolved. This CDR3 is 14 amino acids long. V was shortened by 0 bases and J by 0 bases, with 4 bases between the two germline ends. CDR1 and CDR2 from the germline V gene are SGDLS and YYNGEE. The CDR3 here is CASSVDSSGNTIYF. CDR3 DNA sequence: TGTGCCAGCAGCGTAGACAGCTCTGGAAACACCATATATTTT.

The rearrangement links TRBV5-5 to TRBJ1-2; no definite D call. Germline CDR1 reads SGHKS; CDR2 reads YYEKEE (reference sequence). V was clipped by 3 bases and J by 3 bases, with 9 bases between them. The CDR3 contains 13 residues. Here the CDR3 reads CASSSGNDYGYTF. CDR3 nucleotide sequence: TGTGCCAGCAGCTCCGGGAACGACTATGGCTACACCTTC.

The chain links TRBV21-1 to TRBJ1-3; whether TRBD1, the table's D call, matches the DNA was not checked. TRBV21-1 is termed a pseudogene. CDR3 length: 18 amino acids. The DNA of the CDR3 is TGTGCCAGCAGCACTCCATGCGGGACAGCGAGCTCTGGAAACACCATATATTTT. Protein product: CASSTPCGTASSGNTIYF.

In its sample, this clone was seen once. The rearrangement joins TRBV11-3 to TRBJ1-3; 9 nucleotides match TRBD1. Germline CDR1 and CDR2: SGHNT and YENEEA. This CDR3 region has 15 residues. V trimming: 3 bases; J trimming: 4 bases; junction bases outside the gene matches: 4. The CDR3 protein is CASSLGQGTGNTIYF. The CDR3, as DNA: TGTGCCAGCAGCTTGGGACAGGGTACAGGAAACACCATATATTTT.

The J gene is TRBJ2-7, the V gene TRBV27; 9 bases are a match to TRBD1. This CDR3 is 15 amino acids long. CDR1 is MNHEY and CDR2 is SMNVEV in the germline V gene (reference sequence). Trimming took 4 bases from V and 4 from J; bases not matched to a gene: 8. CDR3 nucleotide sequence: TGTGCCAGCAGTTCCCCGGGACAGGGTTTTTACGAGCAGTACTTC. Protein: CASSSPGQGFYEQYF.

The V and J genes are TRBV10-3 and TRBJ1-2, with 7 nucleotides matching TRBD1. J gave up 5 bases and V 3 bases, and 12 bases lay outside the gene matches. CDR1 ENHRY and CDR2 SYGVKD come from the germline V gene. This CDR3 has 16 amino acids. CDR3 loop: CAISEEGDRHSYGYTF. Written as DNA, the CDR3 is TGTGCCATCAGTGAAGAAGGGGACAGACACAGTTATGGCTACACCTTC.

The chain is built from TRBV14 and TRBJ1-6, with D maybe TRBD1 (6 bases). This CDR3 is built from 13 residues. V dropped 10 bases and J dropped 7 bases, with 14 bases sitting between them. The germline V gene encodes CDR1 SGHDN and CDR2 FVKESK. For the CDR3, the DNA is TGTGCCACCTCAGGGGTTCTCAATTCACCCCTCCACTTT. Encoded protein: CATSGVLNSPLHF.

The rearrangement uses TRBV29-1 and TRBJ2-7; D possibly corresponds to TRBD1 (5 bases). CDR3 length: 14 residues. Germline V gene lookup returns CDR1 SQVTM and CDR2 ANQGSEA. V gave up 0 bases and J gave up 1 base, with 10 bases separating them. CDR3: CSVEDLQESYEQYF. CDR3 nucleotide sequence: TGCAGCGTTGAAGATCTACAGGAGTCCTACGAGCAGTACTTC.